This T cell receptor (beta chain) originates from a study of human T cells and chemical hapten exposure. TCRdb re-analysed the RACE reads in MiXCR, keeping a single row per CDR3 protein. The sample carries approximately 91,000 distinct CDR3 sequences, 11% recorded once. Study-level points and caveats: Relative to control repertoires, expanded TCRs gave rise to significantly more large CDR3 similarity clusters.

With 0 bases removed from V and 0 bases from J, the gap between germline ends came to 18 bases. The germline V gene encodes CDR1 DFQATT and CDR2 SNEGSKA (reference sequence). The CDR3 loop spans 17 amino acids. This clonotype was observed many times. The antigen is unknown. Regarding time point: patch test 2, 6 weeks after DPC sensitization. This sample's treatment: therapeutic diphenylcyclopropenone sensitization with weekly scalp DPC. The chain joins TRBV20-1 to TRBJ2-7, with TRBD2 as a possible D gene (5 bases). This clonotype was sampled from a man in his late teens or twenties with alopecia areata. Some clones in this sample may be carry-over from other donors' samples. The starting material was whole blood, obtained in connection with sensitization to the hapten diphenylcyclopropenone (DPC). The CDR3 protein is CSARDSKRAGRSYEQYF. Here the CDR3 DNA reads TGCAGTGCTAGAGATTCGAAGAGGGCAGGACGCTCCTACGAGCAGTACTTC.